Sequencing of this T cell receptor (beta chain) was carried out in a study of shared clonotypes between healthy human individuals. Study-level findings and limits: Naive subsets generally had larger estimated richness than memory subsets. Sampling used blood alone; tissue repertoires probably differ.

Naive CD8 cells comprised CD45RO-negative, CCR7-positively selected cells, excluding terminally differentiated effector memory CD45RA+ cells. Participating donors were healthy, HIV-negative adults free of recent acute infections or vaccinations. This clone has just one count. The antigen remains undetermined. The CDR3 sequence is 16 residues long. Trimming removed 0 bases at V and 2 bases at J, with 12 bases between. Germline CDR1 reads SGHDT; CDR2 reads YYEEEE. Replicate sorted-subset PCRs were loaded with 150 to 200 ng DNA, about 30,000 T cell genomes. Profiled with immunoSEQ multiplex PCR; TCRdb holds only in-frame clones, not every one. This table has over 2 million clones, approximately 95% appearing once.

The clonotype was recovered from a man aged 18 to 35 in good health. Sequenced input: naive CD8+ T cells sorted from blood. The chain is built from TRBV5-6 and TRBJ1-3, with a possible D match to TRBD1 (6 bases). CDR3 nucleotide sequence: TGTGCCAGCAGCTTGGAGGGGGAAGGGGCTGGAAACACCATATATTTT. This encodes CASSLEGEGAGNTIYF.